These T cell receptor beta chains were read from a single sample in a study of blood T cell repertoires in COVID-19. Data came from immunoSEQ multiplex PCR; TCRdb stores just in-frame clones and leaves some out. The sample lists about 120,000 clones; around four fifths were seen once. Material for sequencing was peripheral blood. The receptors shown here come from a man aged 25-45 years with acute or convalescent COVID-19. Both conserved end residues are part of each CDR3. D genes are given only for firm matches. Clone size is shown for a subset of rows, as once, few, many or a class of expanded clone.

j_call d_call clone_size v_call cdr3_nt cdr3_aa
TRBJ1-5 . . TRBV6-2/TRBV6-3 TGTGCCAGCAGTTACTCGACCGGGGGACCGGAACAGCCCCAGCATTTT CASSYSTGGPEQPQHF
TRBJ1-1 TRBD1 . TRBV11-1 TGTGCCAGCAGCTCCATCAGGGGGGCAGCTTTCTTT CASSSIRGAAFF
TRBJ2-7 . . TRBV5-1 TGCGCCAGCAGCATAGATTACGAGCAGTACTTC CASSIDYEQYF
TRBJ1-1 TRBD1 . TRBV29-1 TGCAGCGTTGAGGGACAGGGGGCCTATACTGAAGCTTTCTTT CSVEGQGAYTEAFF
TRBJ1-5 . . TRBV27 TGTGCCAGCAGTTTAGCAGGGAGGGATCAGCCCCAGCATTTT CASSLAGRDQPQHF
TRBJ2-7 TRBD1 . TRBV7-9 TGTGCCAGCGAGGGACAGGGTGGGGGCGAGCAGTACTTC CASEGQGGGEQYF
TRBJ1-4 TRBD1 . TRBV7-6 TGTGCCAGCAGCCCCGACAGGGTGGGTGAAAAACTGTTTTTT CASSPDRVGEKLFF
TRBJ1-6 . . TRBV6-5 TGTGCCAGCAGTAAGGGGTTAGAGGCTTCACCCCTCCACTTT CASSKGLEASPLHF
TRBJ2-7 TRBD1 . TRBV27 TGTGCCAGCAGTTTACGGGGACAGGCCACCGCCTACTACGAGCAGTACTTC CASSLRGQATAYYEQYF
TRBJ2-1 TRBD2 few TRBV27 TGTGCCAGCAGTTCTGGGAGACTAGCGGGAAGCAATGAGCAGTTCTTC CASSSGRLAGSNEQFF
TRBJ2-1 . . TRBV27 TGTGCCAGCAGTTCGGGACACCCCTACAATGAGCAGTTCTTC CASSSGHPYNEQFF
TRBJ1-2 TRBD1 . TRBV7-9 TGTGCCAGCAGCTACCCGGGACAGGGGGCGAGGTACACCTTC CASSYPGQGARYTF
TRBJ1-4 TRBD1 . TRBV2 TGTGCCAGCAGGAAGGGACAGACACAAACTCATGGGGAAAAACTGTTTTTT CASRKGQTQTHGEKLFF
TRBJ1-2 . . TRBV12-3/TRBV12-4 TGTGCCAGCAGTTTTTTACGGGACTATGGCTACACCTTC CASSFLRDYGYTF
TRBJ1-1 . . TRBV28 TGTGCCAGCAGCGACTTAAAGAACCGGGACTCGGACGCTGAAGCTTTCTTT CASSDLKNRDSDAEAFF
TRBJ1-6 TRBD1 . TRBV16 TGTGCCAGCAGCCAAAGGGACAGGGGTTCACCCCTCCACTTT CASSQRDRGSPLHF
TRBJ1-6 . . TRBV30 TGTGCCTGGACCTGGGGGGAGACTAATTCACCCCTCCACTTT CAWTWGETNSPLHF
TRBJ2-1 . . TRBV3-1/TRBV3-2 TGTGCCAGCAGCCCAAGCAGGGGCGGCAATGAGCAGTTCTTC CASSPSRGGNEQFF
TRBJ2-7 TRBD1 . TRBV4-2 TGTGCCAGCAGCCAAGGTTGGGACAGCTCCTACGAGCAGTACTTC CASSQGWDSSYEQYF
TRBJ2-7 . . TRBV3-1/TRBV3-2 TGTGCCAGCAGCCAAGAGATGGGGCTCAGCTACGAGCAGTACTTC CASSQEMGLSYEQYF
TRBJ2-5 TRBD2 . TRBV7-9 TGTGCCAGCAGCCCCATGTTAGCGGGAGGGGAGACCCAGTACTTC CASSPMLAGGETQYF
TRBJ1-3 . . TRBV15 TGTGCCACCAGCAGAGATTCCCCCGGGATCTCTGGAAACACCATATATTTT CATSRDSPGISGNTIYF
TRBJ1-2 . few TRBV19 TGTGCCAGTAGTAGGTCGGCTAACTATGGCTACACCTTC CASSRSANYGYTF
TRBJ2-7 TRBD2 . TRBV4-1 TGCGCCAGCAGCCAAGACCCGGGGACGGGGGGGGAGCAGTACTTC CASSQDPGTGGEQYF
TRBJ1-2 . . TRBV27 TGTGCCAGCAGGAGTAGGGGTAACTATGGCTACACCTTC CASRSRGNYGYTF
TRBJ1-6 TRBD1 . TRBV7-2 TGTGCCAGCAGCATCGACAGGGCCGGGAATTCACCCCTCCACTTT CASSIDRAGNSPLHF
TRBJ2-3 . once TRBV9 TGTGCCAGCAGCGTAGGTTCAGGCCTCACCCCGTTCACAGATACGCAGTATTTT CASSVGSGLTPFTDTQYF
TRBJ1-1 TRBD1 . TRBV6-5 TGTGCCAGCAGACGGACAGGGGATAGATCTGAAGCTTTCTTT CASRRTGDRSEAFF
TRBJ2-7 . few TRBV30 TGTGCCTGGAGTGGGGGACATGCGTTCTCCTACGAGCAGTACTTC CAWSGGHAFSYEQYF
TRBJ1-1 . . TRBV11-2 TGTGCCAGCAGCCCCGGTGCCCCGGCGGTTGAAGCTTTCTTT CASSPGAPAVEAFF
TRBJ2-5 TRBD1 once TRBV5-1 TGCGCCAGCAGCAAAACCGGGACAGAAAGAGGGACCCAGTACTTC CASSKTGTERGTQYF
TRBJ2-7 TRBD2 . TRBV5-1 TGCGCCAGCAGCGCGGGACTAGCGGGGAATCGACCCTACGAGCAGTACTTC CASSAGLAGNRPYEQYF
TRBJ1-5 TRBD1 once TRBV7-2 TGTGCCAGCAGCTTCCCCCCGACAGGGGAATTTCAGCCCCAGCATTTT CASSFPPTGEFQPQHF
TRBJ1-2 . . TRBV5-1 TGCGCCAGCAGCCCTACGGCAGGCGGGCAGTTCTATGGCTACACCTTC CASSPTAGGQFYGYTF
TRBJ1-3 . . TRBV4-1 TGCGCCAGCAGCCAAGGGAGGACGGCTAGCTCTGGAAACACCATATATTTT CASSQGRTASSGNTIYF
TRBJ2-1 TRBD2 . TRBV24-1 TGTGCCACCAGTGACCGCGGGGGGATCTATGAGCAGTTCTTC CATSDRGGIYEQFF
TRBJ1-1 . . TRBV2 TGTGCCAGCAGTCCGTGGGTAGGGGGCACTGAAGCTTTCTTT CASSPWVGGTEAFF
TRBJ2-2 TRBD1 . TRBV6-6 TGTGCCAGCAGCCGCGACAGACCAGGGGGCACCGGGGAGCTGTTTTTT CASSRDRPGGTGELFF
TRBJ2-7 . . TRBV2 TGTGCCAGCATTTCACGGGGCTACGAGCAGTACTTC CASISRGYEQYF
TRBJ1-2 . . TRBV5-6 TGTGCCAGCAGCGCCCGGGACTCCTATGGCTACACCTTC CASSARDSYGYTF